This TCR beta chain was retrieved from a study of blood T cell repertoires in COVID-19. Study information: COVID-19 samples, acute and convalescent, were from the United States, Italy and Spain. The analysed material was cDNA or gDNA that came from T cells, B-cell-depleted T cells, or PBMCs.

The cohort comprised adults aged about 18 to 100 years residing in some 24 US areas. Recovered Cohort 3 donors showed two negative PCRs, clearance, or symptom resolution. The method was immunoSEQ multiplex PCR; TCRdb's version includes in-frame clones alone and lacks a portion of them. The sample lists 310,000 or so clones, around 90% occurring once. There are 12 residues in the CDR3. The V end was cut by 4 bases, the J end by 6 bases, with 10 bases between. Per the germline V gene, CDR1 is SGHRS and CDR2 is YFSETQ. Sequenced sample: PBMCs or T cells enriched from blood (not recorded which). The origin of this receptor is a young woman who had recovered from COVID-19. J is TRBJ1-2 and V is TRBV5-1, with D tentatively TRBD1 (5 bases). The CDR3 here is CASSIDSHGYTF. In nucleotides, the CDR3 is TGCGCCAGCAGCATAGACAGTCATGGCTACACCTTC.